This T cell receptor beta chain derives from a study of cytomegalovirus exposure and HLA in healthy donors. The overall study: Out of 180 million or so T cells, an earlier analysis found around 110 million unique TCR beta sequences in total.

The PCR contained 60 Vbeta and 13 Jbeta primers. Assay used: immunoSEQ multiplex PCR; TCRdb lists only in-frame clones, some missing. The data show 150,000 or so clones, over 70% seen once. This clone was detected a few times. This CDR3 has 14 amino acids. Trimming shortened V by 3 bases and J by 2 bases, and 10 bases separated the two germline ends. Germline V gives CDR1 SGHNT, CDR2 YYREEE (reference sequence). This receptor was taken from a man between 25 and 39 years old in good health and CMV-seronegative. Sequencing input: PBMCs. This rearrangement joins TRBV5-4 to TRBJ2-3; D is possibly TRBD1 (6 bases). CDR3 loop: CASSWDTLTDTQYF. CDR3 DNA sequence: TGTGCCAGCAGCTGGGACACCCTCACAGATACGCAGTATTTT.